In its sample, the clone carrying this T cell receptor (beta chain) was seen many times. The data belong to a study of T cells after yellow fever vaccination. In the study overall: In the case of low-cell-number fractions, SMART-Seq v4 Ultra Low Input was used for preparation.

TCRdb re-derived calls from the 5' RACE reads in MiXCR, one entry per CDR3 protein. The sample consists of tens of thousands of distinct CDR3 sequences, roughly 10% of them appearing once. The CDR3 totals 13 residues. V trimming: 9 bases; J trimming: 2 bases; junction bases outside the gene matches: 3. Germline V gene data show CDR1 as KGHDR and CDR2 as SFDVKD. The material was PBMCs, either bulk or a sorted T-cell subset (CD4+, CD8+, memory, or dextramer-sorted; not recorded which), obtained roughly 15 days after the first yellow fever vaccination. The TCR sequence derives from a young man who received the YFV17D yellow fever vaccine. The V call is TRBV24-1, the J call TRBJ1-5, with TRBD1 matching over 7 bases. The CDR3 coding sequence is TGTGCCACCTCAGGGGGTGGCAATCAGCCCCAGCATTTT. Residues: CATSGGGNQPQHF.